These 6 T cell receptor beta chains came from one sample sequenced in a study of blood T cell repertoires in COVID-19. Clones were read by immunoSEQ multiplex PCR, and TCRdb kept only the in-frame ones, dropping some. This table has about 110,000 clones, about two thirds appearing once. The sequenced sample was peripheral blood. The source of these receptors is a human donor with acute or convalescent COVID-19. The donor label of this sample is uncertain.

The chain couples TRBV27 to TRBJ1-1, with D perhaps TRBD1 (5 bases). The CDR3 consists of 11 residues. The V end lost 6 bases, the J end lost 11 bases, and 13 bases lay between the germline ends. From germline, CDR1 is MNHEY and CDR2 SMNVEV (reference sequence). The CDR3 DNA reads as TGTGCCAGCAGCTGGCGGGGGACGGCTTTCTTT. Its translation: CASSWRGTAFF.

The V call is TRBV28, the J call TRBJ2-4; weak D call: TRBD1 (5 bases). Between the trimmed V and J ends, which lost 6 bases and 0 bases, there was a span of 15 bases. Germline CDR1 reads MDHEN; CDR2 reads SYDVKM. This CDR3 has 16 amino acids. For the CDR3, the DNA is TGTGCCAGCAGGCTGGACACCCTTAAAGCCAAAAACATTCAGTACTTC. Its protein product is CASRLDTLKAKNIQYF.

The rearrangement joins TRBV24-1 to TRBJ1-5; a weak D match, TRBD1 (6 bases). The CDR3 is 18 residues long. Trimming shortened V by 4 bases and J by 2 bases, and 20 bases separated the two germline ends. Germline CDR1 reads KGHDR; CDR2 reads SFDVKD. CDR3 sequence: CATSEGRGTHNGNQPQHF. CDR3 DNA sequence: TGTGCCACCAGTGAGGGCAGGGGAACCCATAATGGCAATCAGCCCCAGCATTTT.

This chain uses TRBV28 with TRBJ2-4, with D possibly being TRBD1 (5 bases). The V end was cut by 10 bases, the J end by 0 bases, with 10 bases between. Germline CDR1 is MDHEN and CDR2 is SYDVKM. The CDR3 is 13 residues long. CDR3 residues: CAIQGLAKNIQYF. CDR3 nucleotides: TGTGCCATCCAGGGTCTAGCCAAAAACATTCAGTACTTC.

The CDR3 region has the DNA TGTGCCAGCAGCCGATCAACTGGAGGCACTGAAGCTTTCTTT. Its translation is CASSRSTGGTEAFF. The chain uses TRBV3-1 (or the pseudogene TRBV3-2) and TRBJ1-1; D not certain. This CDR3 contains 14 residues. CDR1 LGHDT and CDR2 YNNKEL come from the germline V gene (reference sequence). Trimming took 4 bases from V and 4 from J, leaving 13 bases between them.

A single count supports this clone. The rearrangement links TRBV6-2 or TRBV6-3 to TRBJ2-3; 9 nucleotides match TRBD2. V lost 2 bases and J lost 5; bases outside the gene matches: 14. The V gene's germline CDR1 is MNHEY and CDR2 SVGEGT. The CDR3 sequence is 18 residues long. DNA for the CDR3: TGTGCCAGCAGTTACGGACGTTTTGGCGGGGGGGCCCTAGATACGCAGTATTTT. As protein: CASSYGRFGGGALDTQYF.